Below, one T cell receptor (beta chain) is given with its context. Antigen specificity is unknown. The data belong to a study of shared clonotypes between healthy human individuals. Background on the study: Used for every donor were three CD4 naive, three CD4 memory, two CD8 naive and one CD8 memory plate.

General study findings and limits: Naive subsets generally had larger estimated richness than memory subsets. Clonotypes shared by all four donors outscored non-shared clonotypes in generation probability.

CDR1 is SNHLY, CDR2 FYNNEI, per germline. The CDR3 is 17 residues long. V was pared by 2 bases and J by 7 bases, with 6 bases of the junction left unmatched. The DNA input per sorted-subset replicate PCR was around 200 ng, corresponding to some 33,000 T cell genomes. Using immunoSEQ multiplex PCR, the repertoire was profiled, and TCRdb retains in-frame clones only, with some absent. The data show millions of clones, 85% to 95% seen once. The sequenced sample was naive CD4+ T cells sorted from blood. As to subset: CD45RA+ positively selected. This TCR derives from a young man in good health. The chain recombines TRBV2 with TRBJ1-6; 12 positions match TRBD1. This CDR3 reads CASSEMGQGANNSPLHF. The CDR3 nucleotides are TGTGCCAGCAGTGAAATGGGACAGGGGGCGAACAATTCACCCCTCCACTTT.